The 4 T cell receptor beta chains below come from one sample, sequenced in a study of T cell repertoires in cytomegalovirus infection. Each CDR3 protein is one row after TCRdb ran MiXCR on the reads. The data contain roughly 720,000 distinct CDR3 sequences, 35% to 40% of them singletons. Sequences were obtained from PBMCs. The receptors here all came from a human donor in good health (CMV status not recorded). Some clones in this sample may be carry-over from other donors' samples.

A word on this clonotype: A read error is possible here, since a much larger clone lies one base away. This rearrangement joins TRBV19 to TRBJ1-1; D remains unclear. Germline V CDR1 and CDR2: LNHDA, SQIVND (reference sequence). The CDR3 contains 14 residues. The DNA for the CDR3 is TGTGCCAGTAGTCCCGCCGCGTTGAACACTGGAGCTTTCTTT. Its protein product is CASSPAALNTGAFF. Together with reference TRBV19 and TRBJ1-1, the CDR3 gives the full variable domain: DGGITQSPKYLFRKEGQNVTLSCEQNLNHDAMYWYRQDPGQGLRLIYYSQIVNDFQKGDIAEGYSVSREKKESFPLTVTSAQKNPTAFYLCASSPAALNTGAFFGQGTRLTVV.

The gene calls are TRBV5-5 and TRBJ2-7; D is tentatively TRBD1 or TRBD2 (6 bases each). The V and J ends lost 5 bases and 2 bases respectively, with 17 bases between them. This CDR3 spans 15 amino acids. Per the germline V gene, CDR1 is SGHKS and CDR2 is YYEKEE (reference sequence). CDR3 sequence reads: CASREGGGQTYEQYF. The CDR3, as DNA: TGTGCCAGCAGGGAGGGGGGCGGACAGACCTACGAGCAGTACTTC.

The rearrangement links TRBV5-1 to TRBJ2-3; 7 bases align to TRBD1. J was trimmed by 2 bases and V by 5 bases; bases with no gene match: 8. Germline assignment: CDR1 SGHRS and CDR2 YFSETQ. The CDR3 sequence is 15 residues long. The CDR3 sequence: CASRWPGQYTDTQYF. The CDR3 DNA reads TGCGCCAGCAGATGGCCGGGACAGTACACAGATACGCAGTATTTT.

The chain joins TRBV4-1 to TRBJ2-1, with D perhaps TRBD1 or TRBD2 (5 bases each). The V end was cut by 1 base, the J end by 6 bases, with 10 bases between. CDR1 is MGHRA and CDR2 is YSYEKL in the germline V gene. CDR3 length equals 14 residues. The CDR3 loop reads CASSQGGTLNEQFF. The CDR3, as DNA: TGCGCCAGCAGCCAAGGAGGGACCCTCAATGAGCAGTTCTTC.